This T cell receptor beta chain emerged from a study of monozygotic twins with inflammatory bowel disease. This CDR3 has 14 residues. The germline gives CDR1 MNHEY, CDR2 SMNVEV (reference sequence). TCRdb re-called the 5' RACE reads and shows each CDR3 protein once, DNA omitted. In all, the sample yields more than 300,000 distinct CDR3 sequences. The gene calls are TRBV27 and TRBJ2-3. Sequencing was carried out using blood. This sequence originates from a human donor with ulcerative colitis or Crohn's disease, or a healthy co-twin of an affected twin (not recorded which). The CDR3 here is CASRAFKSTDTQYF.